What follows is one TCR beta chain and its context. Within the sample, other DNA sequences also encode this same CDR3. Sequencing was performed with immunoSEQ multiplex PCR; in TCRdb, only in-frame clones are kept and a portion is missing. Of 250,000 to 300,000 clones in the sample, approximately 90% are singletons; the top ten hold roughly 2%. This sample stems from a study of blood T cell repertoires in COVID-19. In the study overall: PBMCs, B-cell-depleted T cells, or T cells were the source of the cDNA or gDNA that made up the material.

Looked up from germline, CDR1 is KGHDR and CDR2 is SFDVKD. CDR3 length: 13 residues. V lost 1 base, J lost 2 bases, and 4 bases lay in between. The receptor was derived from a woman between 40 and 50 years old with acute COVID-19. Sequencing was performed on PBMCs or T cells enriched from blood (not recorded which). The chain employs TRBV24-1 and TRBJ1-1; D gene unclear. DNA of the CDR3: TGTGCCACCAGTGATTTTCGTAACACTGAAGCTTTCTTT. Translation: CATSDFRNTEAFF.